This T cell receptor beta chain is from a study of cytomegalovirus exposure and HLA in healthy donors. Germline values: CDR1 MNHNS, CDR2 SASEGT. Trimming cost V 3 bases and J 0 bases; bases outside gene matches: 7. The CDR3 is 16 residues long. The PCR employed 60 Vbeta primers together with 13 Jbeta primers. Libraries were prepared by immunoSEQ multiplex PCR; TCRdb keeps only in-frame clonotypes and omits some of them. Of around 150,000 clones in the sample, roughly three quarters were seen once. Concerning this clone: Its antigen remains unknown.

Study-level results: The listing of about 150 TCR beta chains classed them as cytomegalovirus-associated. An analysis done earlier found most TCR beta V segments productive about 90% or about 30% of the time.

Material for sequencing was PBMCs. The V gene is TRBV6-1, the J gene TRBJ2-7, with 8 bases lining up with TRBD2. The TCR comes from a man under 40 in good health and CMV-seronegative. The CDR3 reads CASSDASGYLSYEQYF. The CDR3, as DNA: TGTGCCAGCAGTGACGCTAGCGGGTACCTCTCCTACGAGCAGTACTTC.